This passage covers 20 T cell receptor beta chains from one sample sequenced in a study of cytotoxic CD8 clonotypes in ibrutinib-treated CLL. Clones were read by immunoSEQ multiplex PCR, and TCRdb kept only the in-frame ones, dropping some. The table lists 130,000 to 150,000 clones, roughly three quarters of them singletons, with 13% in the top ten. Specimen: PBMCs, collected after 12 months of ibrutinib treatment. The receptors come from a human donor with chronic lymphocytic leukemia.

The J gene is TRBJ1-1, the V gene TRBV19; 7 bases agree with TRBD1. The CDR3 sequence is 15 residues long. Germline V gene sequence: CDR1 LNHDA, CDR2 SQIVND (reference sequence). V gave up 4 bases and J gave up 5 bases; unmatched junction bases: 10. CDR3 nucleotide sequence: TGTGCCAGTAGTACACGACAGGGTTGGAGGACTGAAGCTTTCTTT. Encoded protein: CASSTRQGWRTEAFF.

This clone was counted between two and nine times. J is TRBJ2-2 and V is TRBV7-9, with 7 nucleotides matching TRBD1. The germline gives CDR1 SEHNR, CDR2 FQNEAQ (reference sequence). Trimming cost V 8 bases and J 2 bases; bases outside gene matches: 8. The CDR3 covers 15 residues. In DNA, the CDR3 is TGTGCCAGCGTTATTCGAGGGGGCAACACCGGGGAGCTGTTTTTT. Its translation: CASVIRGGNTGELFF.

The chain couples TRBV28 to TRBJ2-4, with D possibly being TRBD1 or TRBD2 (5 bases each). The germline V gene has CDR1 MDHEN and CDR2 SYDVKM. Trimming removed 5 bases at V and 4 bases at J, with 15 bases between. CDR3 length: 15 amino acids. In nucleotides, the CDR3 is TGTGCCAGCAGTAATACCGGGACCCTAAAAAACATTCAGTACTTC. Amino acid sequence: CASSNTGTLKNIQYF.

This chain uses TRBV7-9 with TRBJ1-3; 12 nucleotides align to TRBD1. The CDR3 is 17 amino acids. Germline V gene lookup returns CDR1 SEHNR and CDR2 FQNEAQ (reference sequence). V was pared by 5 bases and J by 0 bases, with 5 bases of the junction left unmatched. As DNA, the CDR3 is TGTGCCAGCAGCGGTGGGACAGGGGGCGTCTCTGGAAACACCATATATTTT. As protein: CASSGGTGGVSGNTIYF.

J is TRBJ2-5 and V is TRBV5-1, with TRBD2 matching over 11 bases. Germline V gene data show CDR1 as SGHRS and CDR2 as YFSETQ. CDR3 size: 15 residues. The J segment lost 4 bases and the V segment lost 0 bases, leaving 2 bases of the junction unmatched. CDR3 residues: CASSLAGLAGETQYF. CDR3 nucleotides: TGCGCCAGCAGCTTGGCAGGACTAGCGGGAGAGACCCAGTACTTC.

The J gene is TRBJ2-1, the V gene TRBV30; perhaps TRBD2 as D (6 bases). CDR3 length: 16 amino acids. The V and J ends lost 5 bases and 0 bases respectively, with 17 bases between them. Germline-derived CDR1 and CDR2 are GTSNPN and SVGIG (reference sequence). CDR3 DNA sequence: TGTGCCTGGTCACCATCGCGCGGGGTCTCCTACAATGAGCAGTTCTTC. This gives the protein CAWSPSRGVSYNEQFF.

The chain uses TRBV6-1 and TRBJ2-2, with 8 positions matching TRBD1. The CDR3 sequence is 15 residues long. Looked up from germline, CDR1 is MNHNS and CDR2 is SASEGT. V lost 1 base, J lost 7 bases, and 5 bases stayed unmatched. CDR3 loop: CASSEVTGGIGELFF. The CDR3 region has the DNA TGTGCCAGCAGTGAAGTTACAGGGGGTATCGGGGAGCTGTTTTTT.

The chain combines TRBV6-1 with TRBJ2-7; D not resolved. The CDR3 length is 13 residues. Germline V lookup: CDR1 MNHNS, CDR2 SASEGT. V was clipped by 4 bases and J by 2 bases, with 9 bases between them. CDR3 amino acids: CASSVADPYEQYF. The CDR3 region has the DNA TGTGCCAGCAGTGTGGCCGATCCCTACGAGCAGTACTTC.

The chain couples TRBV11-1 to TRBJ2-5; 8 nucleotides line up with TRBD2. Germline loops: CDR1 SGHAT, CDR2 FQDESV (reference sequence). Trimming removed 4 bases from V and 2 bases from J; junction bases left unmatched: 6. The CDR3 runs to 15 residues. CDR3 DNA sequence: TGTGCCAGCAGCTCGGCCGGGACTAGGCAAGAGACCCAGTACTTC. Its protein product is CASSSAGTRQETQYF.

The J gene is TRBJ2-5, the V gene TRBV11-2; D is possibly TRBD2 (5 bases). The CDR3 length is 14 residues. The V gene lost 2 bases and the J gene lost 1 base, with 8 bases spanning the gap. Germline loops: CDR1 SGHAT, CDR2 FQNNGV. For the CDR3, the DNA is TGTGCCAGCAGCTTATGGCTAGCCCAAGAGACCCAGTACTTC. This sequence encodes CASSLWLAQETQYF.

This rearrangement joins TRBV7-2 to TRBJ2-7; TRBD2 matches 10 bases. The V gene's germline CDR1 is SGHTA and CDR2 FQGNSA. Trimming removed 5 bases from V and 1 base from J; junction bases left unmatched: 5. The CDR3 covers 15 residues. Here the CDR3 DNA reads TGTGCCAGCAGCACTTGGACTAGCGGATCCTACGAGCAGTACTTC. This translates into CASSTWTSGSYEQYF.

The chain joins TRBV2 to TRBJ2-1; D perhaps matches TRBD1 (6 bases). The V end lost 7 bases, the J end lost 4 bases, and 14 bases lay between the germline ends. The CDR3 consists of 14 residues. Germline V CDR1 and CDR2: SNHLY, FYNNEI. DNA of the CDR3: TGTGCCAGCACCGGACAGAACTCATACAATGAGCAGTTCTTC. This gives the protein CASTGQNSYNEQFF. Supplemented by reference TRBV2 and TRBJ2-1, the full variable domain reads EPEVTQTPSHQVTQMGQEVILRCVPISNHLYFYWYRQILGQKVEFLVSFYNNEISEKSEIFDDQFSVERPDGSNFTLKIRSTKLEDSAMYFCASTGQNSYNEQFFGPGTRLTVL.

This chain joins TRBV28 and TRBJ1-2; TRBD1 agrees at 8 bases. In germline, CDR1 is MDHEN, CDR2 SYDVKM. V lost 5 bases and J lost 3; bases outside the gene matches: 11. The CDR3 runs 16 residues. As DNA, the CDR3 is TGTGCCAGCAGTCCGCTCCAGGGGGCGACGCACTATGGCTACACCTTC. The encoded protein is CASSPLQGATHYGYTF.

The table lists this clone with a count of one. In nucleotides, the CDR3 is TGTGCCAGCAGCTTAGCCAGGGCGGCCCAGCCCCAGCATTTT. It specifies CASSLARAAQPQHF. The chain carries TRBV7-2 and TRBJ1-5; possible D gene TRBD1, 5 bases. V was pared by 0 bases and J by 7 bases, with 10 bases between. The CDR3 runs 14 residues. Germline lookup yields CDR1 SGHTA and CDR2 FQGNSA.

In its sample, this clone was seen once. This sequence joins TRBV15 and TRBJ1-5, with D perhaps TRBD1 (6 bases). CDR3 size: 14 residues. The germline V gene has CDR1 LNHNV and CDR2 YYDKDF (reference sequence). The V end was cut by 4 bases, the J end by 6 bases, with 13 bases between. The CDR3 DNA reads as TGTGCCACCAGCACCGAAGGGGGGGCTCAGCCCCAGCATTTT. Residues: CATSTEGGAQPQHF.

CDR3 nucleotides: TGTGCCAGTAGTATAGAATGGGGACAAAGCTACGAGCAGTACTTC. Translation: CASSIEWGQSYEQYF. The gene calls are TRBV19 and TRBJ2-7; D is perhaps TRBD1 (6 bases). CDR1 is LNHDA, CDR2 SQIVND, per germline (reference sequence). The CDR3 totals 15 residues. Trimming removed 0 bases at V and 3 bases at J, with 12 bases between.

This clone was seen more than once but under ten times. This chain connects TRBV5-1 to TRBJ1-2; a possible D gene is TRBD1 (6 bases). The germline CDR1 and CDR2 sequences are SGHRS and YFSETQ. The ends were cut back, 3 bases at V and 7 bases at J, with 19 bases in the middle. The length of the CDR3 is 15 residues. This CDR3 is CASSCRRGRCPGYTF. CDR3 nucleotide sequence: TGCGCCAGCAGCTGTAGGAGGGGGAGATGCCCTGGCTACACCTTC.

This clone occurred a few times. The CDR3 loop reads CASSVSSTDTQYF. CDR3 bases: TGTGCCAGCAGCGTCAGTAGCACAGATACGCAGTATTTT. The V gene is TRBV9, the J gene TRBJ2-3, with D unclear. The CDR3 contains 13 residues. CDR1 and CDR2 from the germline V gene are SGDLS and YYNGEE. V was clipped by 2 bases and J by 0 bases, with 4 bases between them.

This clone was picked up a small number of times. J is TRBJ2-7 and V is TRBV10-3; 8 bases fit TRBD1. The CDR3 is made up of 12 amino acids. Germline assignment: CDR1 ENHRY and CDR2 SYGVKD. J lost 4 bases, V lost 10 bases, and 6 bases had no gene match. The DNA of the CDR3 is TGTGCCACCACCAGGGGGCAGTACGAGCAGTACTTC. Protein: CATTRGQYEQYF.

This clone appeared a few times. The chain joins TRBV28 to TRBJ2-1; 10 positions agree with TRBD2. The germline V gene encodes CDR1 MDHEN and CDR2 SYDVKM. The CDR3 totals 16 residues. Trimming removed 7 bases from V and 5 bases from J; junction bases left unmatched: 11. CDR3: CASTIQGLASHNEQFF. As DNA, the CDR3 is TGTGCCAGCACTATCCAGGGACTAGCGTCTCACAATGAGCAGTTCTTC.